Included here is one TCR beta chain sequence, with context. Antigen unknown. These data originate in a study of shared clonotypes between healthy human individuals. About the study: Donor ages ranged 18 to 49 years: a couple of women, a few men. Overall study results and limits: Depth of sequencing was expected to influence donor clonotype sharing. Clonotypes that were shared across a handful of donors made up roughly 5% of naive CD4 clonotypes.

Memory CD4+ cells were the fraction left after CD45RA+ naive selection. Assay: immunoSEQ multiplex PCR; the TCRdb copy retains only in-frame clones and omits some. The data contain over 1.5 million clones, nearly 99% of them singletons. Looked up from germline, CDR1 is MDHEN and CDR2 is SYDVKM. Losses at the gene ends were 6 bases for V and 0 bases for J; bases not matched to a gene: 7. The CDR3 sequence is 15 residues long. The sequence derives from a man aged 25-45 years in good health. The rearrangement uses TRBV28 and TRBJ2-7, with 8 bases identical to TRBD1. Sequencing input: naive CD4+ T cells sorted from blood. Subset of the sample: CD45RA+ positively selected. Written as DNA, the CDR3 is TGTGCCAGCAGGTCCAGGGGGCCTTACTCCTACGAGCAGTACTTC. This encodes CASRSRGPYSYEQYF.